Listed here are 8 T cell receptor beta chains from one sample, sequenced in a study of beta chain features in type 1 diabetes. Expressed TCRB transcripts got sequenced, as all isolated RNA was reverse transcribed. TCRdb's copy holds only in-frame clones and misses some; the assay was immunoSEQ multiplex PCR. The sample includes roughly 500,000 clones, around 10% of them seen just once. Sequences were obtained from naive CD4+ T cells from blood. These receptor sequences come from a young woman in good health.

V gene TRBV30 combines with J gene TRBJ1-2; D is undetermined. The V end was cut by 1 base, the J end by 3 bases, with 9 bases between. Germline assignment: CDR1 GTSNPN and CDR2 SVGIG (reference sequence). The CDR3 sequence is 13 residues long. CDR3 amino acids: CAWSASLYYGYTF. The DNA of the CDR3 is TGTGCCTGGAGTGCGAGCTTGTACTATGGCTACACCTTC.

The CDR3 sequence is CASSPNRDRDQAFF. CDR3 bases: TGTGCCAGCAGCCCTAACCGGGACAGGGACCAAGCTTTCTTT. The J gene is TRBJ1-1, the V gene TRBV7-6, with 9 bases matching TRBD1. The CDR3 sequence is 14 residues long. The V and J ends lost 5 bases and 9 bases, in that order; junction bases with no gene match: 10. Germline lookup yields CDR1 SGHVS and CDR2 FNYEAQ.

V gene TRBV19 combines with J gene TRBJ2-1; TRBD2 agrees at 7 bases. Germline-derived CDR1 and CDR2 are LNHDA and SQIVND (reference sequence). J lost 4 bases, V lost 0 bases, and 9 bases had no gene match. The CDR3 length is 17 residues. Written as DNA, the CDR3 is TGTGCCAGTAGTATAGAACGACTAGCTTTAGGGTACAATGAGCAGTTCTTC. Protein product: CASSIERLALGYNEQFF.

V usage is TRBV27 and J usage is TRBJ1-1, with a tentative D call TRBD1 (5 bases). The CDR3 is made up of 15 amino acids. The germline V gene has CDR1 MNHEY and CDR2 SMNVEV (reference sequence). Trimming removed 5 bases at V and 4 bases at J, with 17 bases between. The CDR3 nucleotides are TGTGCCAGCAGTCCACTAGGTCGGGGGGGCACTGAAGCTTTCTTT. Translated: CASSPLGRGGTEAFF.

This clone has more than one count but fewer than ten. Other DNA sequences in this sample translate to the same CDR3. The chain carries TRBV7-2 and TRBJ2-5; TRBD1 matches 10 bases. The CDR3 contains 13 residues. Germline CDR1 is SGHTA and CDR2 is FQGNSA. Germline trimming cut 5 bases from V and 4 bases from J; bases unmatched to any gene: 1. This CDR3 is CASSGDRGETQYF. CDR3 DNA sequence: TGTGCCAGCAGCGGGGACAGGGGAGAGACCCAGTACTTC.

The J gene is TRBJ2-7, the V gene TRBV15; no clear D. CDR1 is LNHNV, CDR2 YYDKDF, per germline (reference sequence). Trimming pared 6 bases from V and 1 base from J, leaving 7 bases between. CDR3 length: 12 amino acids. CDR3 nucleotide sequence: TGTGCCACCAGGGGGTCGTCCTACGAGCAGTACTTC. Protein product: CATRGSSYEQYF.

This clone was observed a few times. This chain connects TRBV18 to TRBJ2-7; D is unresolved. Germline loops: CDR1 KGHSH, CDR2 LQKENI. V lost 3 bases and J 4 bases, leaving 10 bases between the germline ends. This CDR3 is 13 amino acids long. This CDR3 is CASSPQPLYEQYV. CDR3 bases: TGTGCCAGCTCACCCCAGCCCTTATACGAGCAGTACGTC.

This rearrangement joins TRBV2 to TRBJ1-5; no firm D call. The length of the CDR3 is 12 residues. Trimming shortened V by 11 bases and J by 2 bases, and 10 bases separated the two germline ends. CDR1 is SNHLY, CDR2 FYNNEI, per germline. The CDR3 sequence is CAGSPGNQPQHF. The CDR3 bases are TGTGCCGGGTCTCCCGGCAATCAGCCCCAGCATTTT.